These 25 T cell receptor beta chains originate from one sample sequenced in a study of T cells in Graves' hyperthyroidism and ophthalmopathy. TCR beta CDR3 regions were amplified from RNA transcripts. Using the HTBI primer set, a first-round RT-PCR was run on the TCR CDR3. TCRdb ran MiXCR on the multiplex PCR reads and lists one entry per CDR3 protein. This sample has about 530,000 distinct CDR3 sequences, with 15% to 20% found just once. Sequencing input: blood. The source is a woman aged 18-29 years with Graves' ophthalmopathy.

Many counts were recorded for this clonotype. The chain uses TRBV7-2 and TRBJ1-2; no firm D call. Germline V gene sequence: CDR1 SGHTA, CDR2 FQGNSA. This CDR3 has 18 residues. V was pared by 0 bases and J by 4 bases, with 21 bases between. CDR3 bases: TGTGCCAGCAGCTTAGCGCGGGAGGGCGCCGGGTTTCGCTATGGCTACACCTTC. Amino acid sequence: CASSLAREGAGFRYGYTF.

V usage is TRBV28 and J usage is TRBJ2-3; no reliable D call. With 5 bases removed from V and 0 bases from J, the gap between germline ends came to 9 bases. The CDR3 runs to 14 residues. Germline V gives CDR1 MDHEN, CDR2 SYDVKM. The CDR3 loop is CASSTSDSTDTQYF. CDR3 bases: TGTGCCAGCAGTACGTCCGATAGCACAGATACGCAGTATTTT.

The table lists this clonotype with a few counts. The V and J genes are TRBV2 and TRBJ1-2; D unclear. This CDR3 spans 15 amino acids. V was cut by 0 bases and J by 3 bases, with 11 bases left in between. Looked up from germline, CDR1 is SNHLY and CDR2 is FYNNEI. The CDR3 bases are TGTGCCAGCAGTGAAGCCGCCGGCAGTTACTATGGCTACACCTTC. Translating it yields CASSEAAGSYYGYTF.

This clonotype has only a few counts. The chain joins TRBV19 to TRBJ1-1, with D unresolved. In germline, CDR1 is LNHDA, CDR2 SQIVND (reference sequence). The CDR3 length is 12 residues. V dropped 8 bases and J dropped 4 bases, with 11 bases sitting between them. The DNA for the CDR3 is TGTGCCAGTGGCGGTTTACGCACTGAAGCTTTCTTT. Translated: CASGGLRTEAFF.

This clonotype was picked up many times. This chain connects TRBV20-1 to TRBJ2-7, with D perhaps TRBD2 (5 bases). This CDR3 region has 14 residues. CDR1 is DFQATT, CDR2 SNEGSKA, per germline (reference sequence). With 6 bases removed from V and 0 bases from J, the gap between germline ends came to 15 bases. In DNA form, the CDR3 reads TGCAGTGCCCCTACTCTACTAGGCTCCTACGAGCAGTACTTC. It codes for CSAPTLLGSYEQYF.

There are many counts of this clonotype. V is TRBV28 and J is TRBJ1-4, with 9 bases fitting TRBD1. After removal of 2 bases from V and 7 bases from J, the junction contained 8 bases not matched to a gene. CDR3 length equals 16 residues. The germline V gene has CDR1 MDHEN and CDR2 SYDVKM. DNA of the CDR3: TGTGCCAGCAGTTTACGCGGCGGGACAGGGACTGAAAAACTGTTTTTT. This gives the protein CASSLRGGTGTEKLFF.

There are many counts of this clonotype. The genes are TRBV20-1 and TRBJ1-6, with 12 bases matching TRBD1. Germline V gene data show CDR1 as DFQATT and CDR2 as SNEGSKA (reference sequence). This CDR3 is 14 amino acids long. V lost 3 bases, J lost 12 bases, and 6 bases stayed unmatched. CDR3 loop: CSASLGTGGLPLHF. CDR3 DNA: TGCAGTGCTAGCCTCGGGACAGGGGGCCTACCCCTCCACTTT.

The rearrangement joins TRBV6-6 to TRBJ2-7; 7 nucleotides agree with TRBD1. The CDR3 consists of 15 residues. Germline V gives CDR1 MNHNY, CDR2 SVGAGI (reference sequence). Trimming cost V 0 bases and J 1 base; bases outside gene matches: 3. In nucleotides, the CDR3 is TGTGCCAGCAGTTACTCGGGACAGCCATCCTACGAGCAGTACTTC. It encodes CASSYSGQPSYEQYF.

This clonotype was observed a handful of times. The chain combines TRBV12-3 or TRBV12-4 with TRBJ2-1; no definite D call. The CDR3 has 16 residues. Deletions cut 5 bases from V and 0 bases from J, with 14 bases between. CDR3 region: CASSILAPSSYNEQFF. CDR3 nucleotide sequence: TGTGCCAGCAGTATTCTGGCGCCTAGCTCCTACAATGAGCAGTTCTTC.

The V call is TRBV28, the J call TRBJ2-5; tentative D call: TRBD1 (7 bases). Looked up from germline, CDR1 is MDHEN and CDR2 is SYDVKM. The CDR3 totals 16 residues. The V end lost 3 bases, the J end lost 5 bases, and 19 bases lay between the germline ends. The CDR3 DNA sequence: TGTGCCAGCAGTTTTAACGCAGGGGGAGGATCGGAGACCCAGTACTTC. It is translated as CASSFNAGGGSETQYF. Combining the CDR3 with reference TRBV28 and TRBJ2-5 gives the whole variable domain DVKVTQSSRYLVKRTGEKVFLECVQDMDHENMFWYRQDPGLGLRLIYFSYDVKMKEKGDIPEGYSVSREKKERFSLILESASTNQTSMYLCASSFNAGGGSETQYFGPGTRLLVL.

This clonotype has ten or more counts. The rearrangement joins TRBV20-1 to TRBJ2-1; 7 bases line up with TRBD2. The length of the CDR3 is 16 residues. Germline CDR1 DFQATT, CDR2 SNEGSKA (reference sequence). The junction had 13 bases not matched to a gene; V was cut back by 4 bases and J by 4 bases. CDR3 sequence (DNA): TGCAGTGCTACGGTCTCGCGGGAGCGAATATACAATGAGCAGTTCTTC. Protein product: CSATVSRERIYNEQFF.

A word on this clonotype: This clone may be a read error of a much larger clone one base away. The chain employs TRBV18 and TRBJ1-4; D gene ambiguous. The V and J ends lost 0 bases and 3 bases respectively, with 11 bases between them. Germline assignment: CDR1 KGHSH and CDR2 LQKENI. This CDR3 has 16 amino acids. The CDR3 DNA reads TGTGCCAGCTCACCACCGATGGGAGCAGCTAATGAAAAACTGTTTTTT. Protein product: CASSPPMGAANEKLFF.

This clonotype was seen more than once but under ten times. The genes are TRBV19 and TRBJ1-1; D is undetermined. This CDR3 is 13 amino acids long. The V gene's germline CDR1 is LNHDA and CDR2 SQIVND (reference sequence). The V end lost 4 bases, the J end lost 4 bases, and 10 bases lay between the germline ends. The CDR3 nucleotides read TGTGCCAGTAGTAAGGCGGGTTTCACTGAAGCTTTCTTT. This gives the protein CASSKAGFTEAFF. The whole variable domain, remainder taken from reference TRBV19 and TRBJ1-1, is DGGITQSPKYLFRKEGQNVTLSCEQNLNHDAMYWYRQDPGQGLRLIYYSQIVNDFQKGDIAEGYSVSREKKESFPLTVTSAQKNPTAFYLCASSKAGFTEAFFGQGTRLTVV.

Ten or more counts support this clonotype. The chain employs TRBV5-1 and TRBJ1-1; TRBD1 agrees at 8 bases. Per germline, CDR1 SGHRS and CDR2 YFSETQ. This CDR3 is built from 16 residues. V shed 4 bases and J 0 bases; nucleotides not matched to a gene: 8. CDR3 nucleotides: TGCGCCAGCAGCATAGGACAGGGAAACGTGAACACTGAAGCTTTCTTT. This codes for CASSIGQGNVNTEAFF.

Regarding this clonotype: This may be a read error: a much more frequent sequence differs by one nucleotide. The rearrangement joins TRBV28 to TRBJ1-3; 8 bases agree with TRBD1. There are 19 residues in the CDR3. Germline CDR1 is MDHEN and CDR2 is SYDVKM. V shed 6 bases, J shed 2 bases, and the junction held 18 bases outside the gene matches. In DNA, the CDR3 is TGTGCCAGCAGCCTCCTCGTCATGGCAGGGGGCGCGACTGGAAACACCATATATTTT. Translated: CASSLLVMAGGATGNTIYF.

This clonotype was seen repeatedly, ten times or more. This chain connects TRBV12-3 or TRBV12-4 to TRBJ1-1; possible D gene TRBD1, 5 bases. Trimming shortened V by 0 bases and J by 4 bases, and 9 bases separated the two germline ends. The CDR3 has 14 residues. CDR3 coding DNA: TGTGCCAGCAGTTTAGCTGGAGGGGCCACTGAAGCTTTCTTT. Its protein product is CASSLAGGATEAFF.

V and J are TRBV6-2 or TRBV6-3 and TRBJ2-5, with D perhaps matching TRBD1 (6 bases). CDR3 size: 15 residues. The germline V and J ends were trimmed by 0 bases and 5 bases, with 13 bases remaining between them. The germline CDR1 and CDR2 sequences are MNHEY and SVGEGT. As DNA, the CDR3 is TGTGCCAGCAGTTACTCAGCAGGGGAACTTGAGACCCAGTACTTC. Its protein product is CASSYSAGELETQYF.

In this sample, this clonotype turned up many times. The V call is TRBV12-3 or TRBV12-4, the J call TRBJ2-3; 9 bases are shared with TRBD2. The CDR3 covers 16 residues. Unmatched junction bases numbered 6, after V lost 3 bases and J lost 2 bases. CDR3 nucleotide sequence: TGTGCCAGCAGTTTCGGCGGGAGGGCCCTCACAGATACGCAGTATTTT. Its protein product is CASSFGGRALTDTQYF.

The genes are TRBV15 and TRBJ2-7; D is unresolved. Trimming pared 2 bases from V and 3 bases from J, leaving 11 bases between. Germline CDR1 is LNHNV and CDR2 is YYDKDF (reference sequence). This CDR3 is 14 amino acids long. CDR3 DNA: TGTGCCACCAGCAGACAATCCGGAGACTACGAGCAGTACTTC. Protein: CATSRQSGDYEQYF.

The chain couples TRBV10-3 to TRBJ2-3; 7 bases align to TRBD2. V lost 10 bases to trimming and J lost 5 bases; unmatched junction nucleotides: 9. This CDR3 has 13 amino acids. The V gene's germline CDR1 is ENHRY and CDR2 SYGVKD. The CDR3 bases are TGTGCCACCGGACTAGTGGGAGAAGATACGCAGTATTTT. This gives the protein CATGLVGEDTQYF.

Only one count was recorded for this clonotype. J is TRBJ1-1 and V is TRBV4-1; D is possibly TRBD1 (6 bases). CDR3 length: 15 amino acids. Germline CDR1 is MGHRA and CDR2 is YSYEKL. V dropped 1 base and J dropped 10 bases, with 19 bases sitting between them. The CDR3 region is CASSQVGGRVYLAFF. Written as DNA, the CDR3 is TGCGCCAGCAGCCAAGTGGGGGGCAGGGTATACCTAGCTTTCTTT.

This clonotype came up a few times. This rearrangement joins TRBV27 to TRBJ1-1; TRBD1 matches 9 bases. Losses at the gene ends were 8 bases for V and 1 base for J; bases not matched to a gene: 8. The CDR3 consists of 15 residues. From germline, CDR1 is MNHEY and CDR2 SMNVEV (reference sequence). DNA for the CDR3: TGTGCCAGCTCACAGGGGGCGTTTCGGAACACTGAAGCTTTCTTT. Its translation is CASSQGAFRNTEAFF.

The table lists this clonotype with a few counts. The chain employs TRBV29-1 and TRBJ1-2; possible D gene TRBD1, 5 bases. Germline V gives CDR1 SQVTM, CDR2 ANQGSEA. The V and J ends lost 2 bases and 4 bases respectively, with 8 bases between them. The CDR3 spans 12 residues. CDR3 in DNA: TGCAGCGTTGAACAGGGAACCTATGGCTACACCTTC. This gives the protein CSVEQGTYGYTF.

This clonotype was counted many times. The CDR3 sequence is CASSEDSMNTEAFF. In nucleotides, the CDR3 is TGTGCCAGCAGCGAGGACAGCATGAACACTGAAGCTTTCTTT. The chain is built from TRBV28 and TRBJ1-1, with D maybe TRBD1 (6 bases). This CDR3 has 14 residues. Germline V CDR1 and CDR2: MDHEN, SYDVKM. The V and J ends lost 6 bases and 0 bases respectively, with 11 bases between them.

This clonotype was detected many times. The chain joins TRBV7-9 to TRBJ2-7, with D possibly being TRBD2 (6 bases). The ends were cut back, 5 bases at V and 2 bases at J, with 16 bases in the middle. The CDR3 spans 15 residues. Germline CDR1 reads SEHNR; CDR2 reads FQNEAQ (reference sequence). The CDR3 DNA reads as TGTGCCAGCAGCCAGGACGCGGGAAGAGCCTACGAGCAGTACTTC. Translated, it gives CASSQDAGRAYEQYF.